What follows are 21 T cell receptor beta chains derived from one specimen sequenced in a study of chemoradiotherapy in HPV16-positive cancers. Using immunoSEQ multiplex PCR, the repertoire was profiled, and TCRdb retains in-frame clones only, with some absent. Among 9,500 to 15,000 clones listed, around 87% were seen once. The input for sequencing was blood, taken from a patient who underwent chemoradiotherapy. Receptors were obtained from a human donor with HPV-associated anogenital cancer.

This clone has more than one count but fewer than ten. The chain links TRBV2 to TRBJ2-2; the D is unclear. Per germline, CDR1 SNHLY and CDR2 FYNNEI. This CDR3 contains 13 residues. The ends were cut back, 4 bases at V and 1 base at J, with 4 bases in the middle. CDR3 nucleotides: TGTGCCAGCAGTGGACAGAACACCGGGGAGCTGTTTTTT. Protein sequence: CASSGQNTGELFF. Drawing the rest from reference TRBV2 and TRBJ2-2, the complete variable domain is EPEVTQTPSHQVTQMGQEVILRCVPISNHLYFYWYRQILGQKVEFLVSFYNNEISEKSEIFDDQFSVERPDGSNFTLKIRSTKLEDSAMYFCASSGQNTGELFFGEGSRLTVL.

This clone was counted only a few times. The chain employs TRBV10-1 and TRBJ1-1; D is unclear. The CDR3 is made up of 13 amino acids. CDR1 WNHNN and CDR2 SYGVQD come from the germline V gene (reference sequence). Trimming left V 3 bases short and J 6 bases short, with 11 bases between. The DNA for the CDR3 is TGCGCCAGCAGTGACCGGGAGTACGCTGAAGCTTTCTTT. This gives the protein CASSDREYAEAFF.

J is TRBJ1-2 and V is TRBV15; 7 nucleotides line up with TRBD1. The ends lost 0 bases at V and 8 bases at J; junction bases unmatched: 9. The CDR3 sequence is 15 residues long. CDR1 and CDR2 from the germline V gene are LNHNV and YYDKDF (reference sequence). CDR3 sequence: CATSRDPRGTDGYTF. The CDR3, as DNA: TGTGCCACCAGCAGAGATCCCCGAGGGACAGACGGCTACACCTTC. The complete variable domain, with remaining parts taken from reference TRBV15 and TRBJ1-2, reads DAMVIQNPRYQVTQFGKPVTLSCSQTLNHNVMYWYQQKSSQAPKLLFHYYDKDFNNEADTPDNFQSRRPNTSFCFLDIRSPGLGDTAMYLCATSRDPRGTDGYTFGSGTRLTVV.

The rearrangement joins TRBV4-2 to TRBJ1-1; D gene uncertain. CDR3 size: 16 residues. Germline lookup yields CDR1 LGHNA and CDR2 YNFKEQ. V lost 4 bases and J 0 bases, leaving 15 bases between the germline ends. The CDR3 reads CASSPNLQIMNTEAFF. The CDR3 DNA follows: TGTGCCAGCAGCCCCAATTTACAGATCATGAACACTGAAGCTTTCTTT.

This clone was observed a few times. The chain employs TRBV30 and TRBJ2-7; 7 bases agree with TRBD1. This CDR3 comprises 13 residues. Germline trimming cut 2 bases from V and 0 bases from J; bases unmatched to any gene: 1. Germline V gene lookup returns CDR1 GTSNPN and CDR2 SVGIG (reference sequence). The CDR3 protein is CAWSRQGSYEQYF. CDR3 DNA: TGTGCCTGGAGTCGACAGGGCTCCTACGAGCAGTACTTC.

This chain links TRBV7-3 with TRBJ2-7; D unresolved. The CDR3 is 12 amino acids. Germline values: CDR1 SGHTA, CDR2 FQGTGA. V was clipped by 4 bases and J by 2 bases, with 6 bases between them. The CDR3: CASSSSPYEQYF. The CDR3, as DNA: TGTGCCAGCAGCTCATCCCCCTACGAGCAGTACTTC. The full variable domain, rest sourced from reference TRBV7-3 and TRBJ2-7, is GAGVSQTPSNKVTEKGKYVELRCDPISGHTALYWYRQSLGQGPEFLIYFQGTGAADDSGLPNDRFFAVRPEGSVSTLKIQRTERGDSAVYLCASSSSPYEQYFGPGTRLTVT.

As DNA, the CDR3 is TGTGCCAGCAGTTACTTTCCAGGGCCAAATGGCTACACCTTC. Its protein product is CASSYFPGPNGYTF. The chain recombines TRBV6-5 with TRBJ1-2; tentative D call: TRBD1 (5 bases). CDR1 and CDR2 from the germline V gene are MNHEY and SVGAGI. Trimming left V 1 base short and J 6 bases short, with 12 bases between. The CDR3 loop spans 14 amino acids.

This chain joins TRBV19 and TRBJ2-2; 9 bases match TRBD1. Germline V CDR1 and CDR2: LNHDA, SQIVND (reference sequence). CDR3 length: 17 amino acids. Trimming at V came to 1 base and at J to 5 bases, leaving 8 bases not matched to a gene. The CDR3 DNA is TGTGCCAGTAGTATAGCATCAGGACAGGGGAGGACCGGGGAGCTGTTTTTT. Its protein is CASSIASGQGRTGELFF.

V and J are TRBV19 and TRBJ1-4, with D possibly being TRBD1 (6 bases). This CDR3 comprises 16 residues. The V gene lost 0 bases and the J gene lost 8 bases, with 16 bases spanning the gap. Germline CDR1 is LNHDA and CDR2 is SQIVND (reference sequence). The CDR3 DNA reads as TGTGCCAGTAGTATAGATCCTGGGGGCCTCGGAGAAAAACTGTTTTTT. Encoded protein: CASSIDPGGLGEKLFF.

This rearrangement joins TRBV5-1 to TRBJ2-6; D is unresolved. The CDR3 runs to 18 residues. The V and J ends lost 0 bases and 0 bases respectively, with 13 bases between them. Germline CDR1 and CDR2: SGHRS and YFSETQ. The CDR3 sequence is CASSLVTGPSSGANVLTF. CDR3 DNA: TGCGCCAGCAGCTTGGTCACCGGGCCGAGCTCTGGGGCCAACGTCCTGACTTTC.

This clone is a singleton in its sample. J is TRBJ1-5 and V is TRBV5-6; D perhaps matches TRBD1 (5 bases). Trimming pared 4 bases from V and 7 bases from J, leaving 18 bases between. The germline CDR1 and CDR2 sequences are SGHDT and YYEEEE. This CDR3 region has 15 residues. CDR3 nucleotides: TGTGCCAGCAGCCTGGGACTCCCGCGGAGACAGCCCCAGCATTTT. Its protein product is CASSLGLPRRQPQHF.

The chain joins TRBV7-9 to TRBJ2-7; D is perhaps TRBD1 (6 bases). Per germline, CDR1 SEHNR and CDR2 FQNEAQ (reference sequence). This CDR3 is 14 amino acids long. Trimming removed 7 bases at V and 5 bases at J, with 18 bases between. The CDR3 protein is CASITRQERNEQYF. The CDR3 DNA reads as TGTGCCAGCATCACAAGACAGGAGAGGAACGAGCAGTACTTC.

The rearrangement uses TRBV7-8 and TRBJ2-1; 10 bases are a match to TRBD1. The CDR3 covers 15 residues. J was trimmed by 5 bases and V by 5 bases; bases with no gene match: 6. Germline V gene sequence: CDR1 SGHVS, CDR2 FQNEAQ. This chain's CDR3 is CASSADRGSHNEQFF. CDR3 DNA: TGTGCCAGCAGCGCGGACAGGGGGTCCCACAATGAGCAGTTCTTC.

The chain has TRBV11-1 and TRBJ2-1; unclear D gene. CDR1 SGHAT and CDR2 FQDESV come from the germline V gene (reference sequence). The V and J ends lost 3 bases and 8 bases respectively, with 17 bases between them. This CDR3 has 15 residues. CDR3 region: CASSLGNLAVDEQFF. CDR3 bases: TGTGCCAGCAGCTTGGGAAATCTTGCTGTTGATGAGCAGTTCTTC.

This rearrangement joins TRBV6-4 to TRBJ1-1; D remains unclear. The germline V gene has CDR1 MRHNA and CDR2 SNTAGT. Trimming stripped 5 bases from V and 4 bases from J, with 11 bases between. The CDR3 loop spans 13 amino acids. CDR3 nucleotide sequence: TGTGCCAGCAGTCGGATGGCAGGCACTGAAGCTTTCTTT. Amino acids: CASSRMAGTEAFF.

The chain joins TRBV19 to TRBJ1-6, with D possibly TRBD1 on 6 matching bases. V dropped 7 bases and J dropped 9 bases, with 13 bases sitting between them. The CDR3 totals 13 residues. Germline V gene lookup returns CDR1 LNHDA and CDR2 SQIVND (reference sequence). CDR3 amino acids: CASTRQEGSPLHF. CDR3 nucleotides: TGTGCCAGTACGAGACAGGAGGGTTCACCCCTCCACTTT.

The rearrangement uses TRBV6-5 and TRBJ1-2, with D perhaps TRBD1 (5 bases). The CDR3 runs 13 residues. Germline V gives CDR1 MNHEY, CDR2 SVGAGI. Trimming pared 7 bases from V and 4 bases from J, leaving 13 bases between. CDR3 sequence (DNA): TGTGCCAGCAAGAAGGGGACCCGCTATGGCTACACCTTC. Its translation: CASKKGTRYGYTF.

Worth noting for this clone: This same CDR3 is encoded by further DNA sequences in the sample. This sequence joins TRBV19 and TRBJ1-2, with TRBD1 identical over 12 bases. This CDR3 contains 15 residues. Trimming took 3 bases from V and 2 from J; bases not matched to a gene: 1. Germline assignment: CDR1 LNHDA and CDR2 SQIVND (reference sequence). The CDR3 DNA sequence: TGTGCCAGTAGTATGGGACAGGGGGCCAACTATGGCTACACCTTC. It encodes CASSMGQGANYGYTF.

The chain couples TRBV6-1 to TRBJ2-3, with TRBD2 identical over 7 bases. V was clipped by 4 bases and J by 8 bases; unmatched bases: 15. Germline values: CDR1 MNHNS, CDR2 SASEGT. The CDR3 runs 16 residues. DNA for the CDR3: TGTGCCAGCAGTGTGGATAGCGGGTTTCTTCGCGGTACGCAGTATTTT. This encodes CASSVDSGFLRGTQYF.

This rearrangement joins TRBV9 to TRBJ2-2; D uncertain. CDR1 is SGDLS and CDR2 is YYNGEE in the germline V gene. V shed 0 bases and J shed 7 bases, with 4 bases lying between them. The CDR3 has 12 amino acids. The DNA for the CDR3 is TGTGCCAGCAGCGTAGTTAACGGGGAGCTGTTTTTT. It yields the protein CASSVVNGELFF.

The chain is built from TRBV23-1 and TRBJ1-5; perhaps TRBD1 as D (6 bases). TRBV23-1 is an ORF, and what it does is uncertain. The CDR3 is 15 amino acids. The V end lost 7 bases, the J end lost 5 bases, and 18 bases lay between the germline ends. The CDR3 reads CASTGGGHTHQPQHF. The CDR3, as DNA: TGCGCCAGCACTGGGGGGGGGCACACGCATCAGCCCCAGCATTTT.